This T cell receptor beta chain was captured in a study of blood T cell repertoires in COVID-19. The ends were cut back, 3 bases at V and 1 base at J, with 6 bases in the middle. Germline V CDR1 and CDR2: MDHEN, SYDVKM. This CDR3 has 13 residues. Sequencing was performed with immunoSEQ multiplex PCR; in TCRdb, only in-frame clones are kept and a portion is missing. The sample yields 230,000 or so clones, approximately 82% seen once. This chain joins TRBV28 and TRBJ1-2; the D is unclear. Sequencing was done on a sample of peripheral blood. The sequence derives from a middle-aged woman who had recovered from COVID-19. CDR3 amino acids: CASSFGFNYGYTF. In nucleotides, the CDR3 is TGTGCCAGCAGTTTCGGTTTTAACTATGGCTACACCTTC.